The next 29 T cell receptor beta chains were all read from a single sample in a study of a mutant IDH1 vaccine in newly diagnosed glioma. TCRdb's copy holds only in-frame clones and misses some; the assay was immunoSEQ multiplex PCR. The sample lists some 51,000 clones, roughly 80% occurring once. The time point denotes: baseline, week 1 (first vaccination visit). As to treatment: pre-vaccination baseline after standard-of-care therapy. Sequences were derived from PBMCs, sampled from a glioma patient treated with radiotherapy, temozolomide or both. These TCRs come from a woman in her forties with glioma.

V gene TRBV9 combines with J gene TRBJ1-1; tentative D call: TRBD1 (6 bases). CDR1 and CDR2 from the germline V gene are SGDLS and YYNGEE. The length of the CDR3 is 15 residues. V was clipped by 4 bases and J by 0 bases, with 13 bases between them. The CDR3 nucleotides are TGTGCCAGCAGCCTCGAAGGGGGGGTGAACACTGAAGCTTTCTTT. Protein sequence: CASSLEGGVNTEAFF.

The rearrangement uses TRBV27 and TRBJ2-2, with a weak D call TRBD2 (6 bases). The CDR3 contains 15 residues. The V and J ends lost 2 bases and 4 bases respectively, with 11 bases between them. Germline CDR1 MNHEY, CDR2 SMNVEV (reference sequence). The CDR3 DNA follows: TGTGCCAGCAGTTTAGGGACTTCAATCACCGGGGAGCTGTTTTTT. Protein product: CASSLGTSITGELFF.

This clone was seen more than once but under ten times. The V gene is TRBV30, the J gene TRBJ2-2; 8 nucleotides agree with TRBD1. This CDR3 has 18 amino acids. Germline loops: CDR1 GTSNPN, CDR2 SVGIG (reference sequence). J gave up 3 bases and V 2 bases, and 14 bases lay outside the gene matches. The DNA of the CDR3 is TGTGCCTGGAGTCAAATCTTGGCCCCGGACAGGGACACCGGGGAGCTGTTTTTT. Its protein product is CAWSQILAPDRDTGELFF.

V and J are TRBV7-3 and TRBJ1-1; 7 nucleotides match TRBD1. Trimming took 5 bases from V and 3 from J; bases not matched to a gene: 6. This CDR3 has 14 residues. The germline V gene encodes CDR1 SGHTA and CDR2 FQGTGA. For the CDR3, the DNA is TGTGCCAGCAGCGCTACAGGGGCGGACACTGAAGCTTTCTTT. It specifies CASSATGADTEAFF.

This rearrangement joins TRBV2 to TRBJ1-1, with TRBD1 as a possible D gene (6 bases). The V gene lost 6 bases and the J gene lost 5 bases, with 16 bases spanning the gap. The CDR3 runs to 14 residues. Germline CDR1 is SNHLY and CDR2 is FYNNEI. The CDR3 sequence is CASSLEGGDTEAFF. As DNA, the CDR3 is TGTGCCAGCAGCTTGGAGGGGGGGGATACTGAAGCTTTCTTT.

V is TRBV6-6 and J is TRBJ1-4; D is unresolved. The V end lost 4 bases, the J end lost 8 bases, and 8 bases lay between the germline ends. The CDR3 runs 12 residues. CDR1 is MNHNY and CDR2 is SVGAGI in the germline V gene (reference sequence). Here the CDR3 DNA reads TGTGCCAGCAGTTCGGGGTCGGAAAAACTGTTTTTT. Its translation is CASSSGSEKLFF.

The chain combines TRBV30 with TRBJ1-1; D is uncertain. The CDR3 has 12 residues. V dropped 8 bases and J dropped 1 base, with 11 bases sitting between them. Germline CDR1 reads GTSNPN; CDR2 reads SVGIG (reference sequence). CDR3: CARNDGNTEAFF. CDR3 nucleotide sequence: TGTGCCCGAAACGATGGGAACACTGAAGCTTTCTTT.

The chain is built from TRBV5-1 and TRBJ2-3; unclear D gene. V was cut by 0 bases and J by 1 base, with 6 bases left in between. The length of the CDR3 is 14 residues. The germline V gene has CDR1 SGHRS and CDR2 YFSETQ. As DNA, the CDR3 is TGCGCCAGCAGCTTGGGGCACGGCACAGATACGCAGTATTTT. Translating gives CASSLGHGTDTQYF.

V usage is TRBV2 and J usage is TRBJ2-7; D may be TRBD2 (5 bases). CDR3 length: 15 amino acids. Germline V gene lookup returns CDR1 SNHLY and CDR2 FYNNEI. V gave up 6 bases and J gave up 5 bases, with 20 bases separating them. For the CDR3, the DNA is TGTGCCAGCAGGGACTGGACGCCCGATCGGGACGAGCAGTACTTC. Translation gives CASRDWTPDRDEQYF.

The CDR3 region is CASSLPLQTTDTQYF. The CDR3 DNA follows: TGTGCCAGCAGCTTACCCCTACAGACCACAGATACGCAGTATTTT. The V call is TRBV7-9, the J call TRBJ2-3; D not resolved. V lost 2 bases and J lost 2, with 11 bases in between. This CDR3 has 15 residues. The germline V gene has CDR1 SEHNR and CDR2 FQNEAQ (reference sequence).

The chain uses TRBV2 and TRBJ1-2; 8 positions agree with TRBD1. J lost 4 bases, V lost 6 bases, and 16 bases had no gene match. This CDR3 comprises 17 residues. Germline V lookup: CDR1 SNHLY, CDR2 FYNNEI. Written as DNA, the CDR3 is TGTGCCAGCAGGACCCCGGGACAGGCTTCTAGGGGCTATGGCTACACCTTC. This sequence encodes CASRTPGQASRGYGYTF.

The table lists this clone with a count of one. The rearrangement joins TRBV5-8 to TRBJ2-2; 13 bases agree with TRBD2. CDR3 length equals 15 residues. With V trimmed by 7 bases and J by 9 bases, 9 bases remained unmatched. The germline V gene has CDR1 SGHTS and CDR2 YDEGEE. CDR3 sequence (DNA): TGTGCCAGCCATAGACTAGCGGGGGGCCATCGGGAGCTGTTTTTT. Protein: CASHRLAGGHRELFF.

The chain joins TRBV6-5 to TRBJ1-6; TRBD1 might be the D (5 bases). The CDR3 extends over 14 amino acids. Germline CDR1 and CDR2: MNHEY and SVGAGI. Trimming stripped 6 bases from V and 6 bases from J, with 12 bases between. CDR3 in DNA: TGTGCCAGCAGCAAACGGGACTCTAATTCACCCCTCCACTTT. The encoded protein is CASSKRDSNSPLHF.

The chain employs TRBV14 and TRBJ2-1, with D maybe TRBD2 (6 bases). The CDR3 sequence is 17 residues long. From germline, CDR1 is SGHDN and CDR2 FVKESK. Trimming stripped 6 bases from V and 0 bases from J, with 18 bases between. For the CDR3, the DNA is TGTGCCAGCAGTCCGCACGGAGGGGCGAGCTCCTACAATGAGCAGTTCTTC. Its protein product is CASSPHGGASSYNEQFF.

The rearrangement links TRBV29-1 to TRBJ2-7; D gene ambiguous. The CDR3 loop spans 14 amino acids. V was shortened by 4 bases and J by 0 bases, with 13 bases between the two germline ends. Germline CDR1 is SQVTM and CDR2 is ANQGSEA. CDR3 loop: CSVAPDASSYEQYF. The CDR3 DNA reads as TGCAGCGTTGCGCCGGACGCAAGCTCCTACGAGCAGTACTTC.

The V call is TRBV5-1, the J call TRBJ1-2; no firm D call. Germline values: CDR1 SGHRS, CDR2 YFSETQ. This CDR3 has 13 residues. V was shortened by 4 bases and J by 7 bases, with 14 bases between the two germline ends. In DNA form, the CDR3 reads TGCGCCAGCAGCCCGGATTCTCGGGGTGGCTACACCTTC. It translates to CASSPDSRGGYTF.

This chain uses TRBV6-1 with TRBJ2-7, with 7 positions matching TRBD1. The CDR3 loop spans 13 amino acids. CDR1 MNHNS and CDR2 SASEGT come from the germline V gene. The ends lost 11 bases at V and 4 bases at J; junction bases unmatched: 11. CDR3: CAGTPGQSYEQYF. The CDR3 DNA reads as TGTGCCGGAACGCCGGGACAGAGTTACGAGCAGTACTTC.

The chain uses TRBV19 and TRBJ1-2; no firm D call. V was cut by 3 bases and J by 4 bases, with 9 bases left in between. The CDR3 extends over 13 amino acids. Germline assignment: CDR1 LNHDA and CDR2 SQIVND (reference sequence). CDR3 in amino acids: CASSIKGSYGYTF. The CDR3 coding sequence is TGTGCCAGTAGTATCAAGGGCTCCTATGGCTACACCTTC.

The chain uses TRBV27 and TRBJ1-2; D is undetermined. Germline assignment: CDR1 MNHEY and CDR2 SMNVEV (reference sequence). The CDR3 sequence is 13 residues long. V lost 3 bases and J 4 bases, leaving 9 bases between the germline ends. CDR3 sequence reads: CASSFSLGYGYTF. In DNA form, the CDR3 reads TGTGCCAGCAGTTTTTCGCTGGGCTATGGCTACACCTTC.

This clone appeared a single time. The rearrangement joins TRBV18 to TRBJ1-2; perhaps TRBD1 as D (5 bases). The germline gives CDR1 KGHSH, CDR2 LQKENI. V lost 2 bases to trimming and J lost 1 base, with 14 bases between them. The CDR3 has 16 amino acids. CDR3 region: CASSPVVGGDNYGYTF. The CDR3 nucleotides read TGTGCCAGCTCACCAGTGGTCGGGGGTGATAACTATGGCTACACCTTC. The full variable domain, rest sourced from reference TRBV18 and TRBJ1-2, is NAGVMQNPRHLVRRRGQEARLRCSPMKGHSHVYWYRQLPEEGLKFMVYLQKENIIDESGMPKERFSAEFPKEGPSILRIQQVVRGDSAAYFCASSPVVGGDNYGYTFGSGTRLTVV.

The rearrangement joins TRBV7-9 to TRBJ1-2; 7 bases are shared with TRBD1. J was trimmed by 0 bases and V by 5 bases; bases with no gene match: 6. This CDR3 has 15 residues. CDR1 is SEHNR and CDR2 is FQNEAQ in the germline V gene (reference sequence). The CDR3: CASSGRGPPNYGYTF. The CDR3 bases are TGTGCCAGCAGCGGAAGGGGGCCACCTAACTATGGCTACACCTTC. The whole variable domain, remainder taken from reference TRBV7-9 and TRBJ1-2, is DTGVSQNPRHKITKRGQNVTFRCDPISEHNRLYWYRQTLGQGPEFLTYFQNEAQLEKSRLLSDRFSAERPKGSFSTLEIQRTEQGDSAMYLCASSGRGPPNYGYTFGSGTRLTVV.

The rearrangement uses TRBV29-1 and TRBJ2-6; TRBD1 matches at 8 bases. Looked up from germline, CDR1 is SQVTM and CDR2 is ANQGSEA. J gave up 4 bases and V 5 bases, and 4 bases lay outside the gene matches. The CDR3 has 14 amino acids. CDR3 sequence reads: CSVTDRAGANVLTF. The CDR3 DNA is TGCAGCGTTACGGACAGGGCCGGGGCCAACGTCCTGACTTTC.

The rearrangement uses TRBV5-1 and TRBJ1-1; D is unclear. CDR1 and CDR2 (germline): SGHRS, YFSETQ. The germline V and J ends were trimmed by 0 bases and 0 bases, with 6 bases remaining between them. The CDR3 runs 14 residues. The CDR3 bases are TGCGCCAGCAGCTTGGTGCAGCTGAACACTGAAGCTTTCTTT. Its translation: CASSLVQLNTEAFF. The whole variable domain, remainder taken from reference TRBV5-1 and TRBJ1-1, is KAGVTQTPRYLIKTRGQQVTLSCSPISGHRSVSWYQQTPGQGLQFLFEYFSETQRNKGNFPGRFSGRQFSNSRSEMNVSTLELGDSALYLCASSLVQLNTEAFFGQGTRLTVV.

V gene TRBV7-2 combines with J gene TRBJ1-2, with D unresolved. CDR3 length: 11 residues. Trimming shortened V by 1 base and J by 14 bases, and 11 bases separated the two germline ends. The germline gives CDR1 SGHTA, CDR2 FQGNSA. The CDR3 loop reads CASSLGGVETF. Written as DNA, the CDR3 is TGTGCCAGCAGCTTAGGGGGTGTTGAAACCTTC. Together with reference TRBV7-2 and TRBJ1-2, the CDR3 gives the full variable domain: GAGVSQSPSNKVTEKGKDVELRCDPISGHTALYWYRQSLGQGLEFLIYFQGNSAPDKSGLPSDRFSAERTGGSVSTLTIQRTQQEDSAVYLCASSLGGVETFGSGTRLTVV.

The chain joins TRBV7-9 to TRBJ2-3; 11 positions match TRBD2. This CDR3 has 16 residues. Germline trimming cut 4 bases from V and 6 bases from J; bases unmatched to any gene: 9. CDR1 is SEHNR, CDR2 FQNEAQ, per germline (reference sequence). CDR3 DNA: TGTGCCAGCAGCTCCGGTAGCGGGGGGGCATCCGATACGCAGTATTTT. As protein: CASSSGSGGASDTQYF.

The gene calls are TRBV5-1 and TRBJ2-3; a possible D gene is TRBD2 (5 bases). CDR3 size: 13 residues. Germline CDR1 SGHRS, CDR2 YFSETQ. Trimming took off 0 bases at V and 4 bases at J, with 6 bases between the two ends. For the CDR3, the DNA is TGCGCCAGCAGCTTGGCCGGGGCAGATACGCAGTATTTT. It is translated as CASSLAGADTQYF.

The chain couples TRBV9 to TRBJ1-2; D ambiguous. V was clipped by 0 bases and J by 0 bases, with 9 bases between them. Germline assignment: CDR1 SGDLS and CDR2 YYNGEE. The CDR3 totals 15 residues. The CDR3 nucleotides read TGTGCCAGCAGCGTAGAGCCTCAGTCTAACTATGGCTACACCTTC. Its translation: CASSVEPQSNYGYTF.

This chain links TRBV5-1 with TRBJ2-2, with 9 nucleotides matching TRBD2. The CDR3 contains 19 residues. CDR1 and CDR2 from the germline V gene are SGHRS and YFSETQ. The J segment lost 1 base and the V segment lost 8 bases, leaving 18 bases of the junction unmatched. The DNA for the CDR3 is TGCGCCAGTTTTACAGGCCCCTGGGCGGGGGGGCGGAACACCGGGGAGCTGTTTTTT. Protein sequence: CASFTGPWAGGRNTGELFF. The full variable domain, with the rest looked up from reference TRBV5-1 and TRBJ2-2, is KAGVTQTPRYLIKTRGQQVTLSCSPISGHRSVSWYQQTPGQGLQFLFEYFSETQRNKGNFPGRFSGRQFSNSRSEMNVSTLELGDSALYLCASFTGPWAGGRNTGELFFGEGSRLTVL.

The chain employs TRBV10-3 and TRBJ2-7; D possibly uses TRBD1 or TRBD2 (5 bases each). Trimming stripped 4 bases from V and 0 bases from J, with 19 bases between. Germline lookup yields CDR1 ENHRY and CDR2 SYGVKD. The CDR3 is 17 amino acids. The CDR3 DNA is TGTGCCATCAGTGGACCAGTGACGGGGCCGGGCTCCTACGAGCAGTACTTC. This sequence encodes CAISGPVTGPGSYEQYF.